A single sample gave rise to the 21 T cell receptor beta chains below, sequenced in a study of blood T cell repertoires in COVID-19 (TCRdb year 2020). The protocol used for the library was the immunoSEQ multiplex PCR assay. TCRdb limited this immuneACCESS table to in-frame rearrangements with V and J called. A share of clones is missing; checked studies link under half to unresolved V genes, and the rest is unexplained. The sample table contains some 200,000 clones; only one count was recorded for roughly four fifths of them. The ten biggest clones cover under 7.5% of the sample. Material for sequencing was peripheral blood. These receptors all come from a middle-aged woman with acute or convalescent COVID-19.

CDR3 bases: TGCGCCAGCAGCCATACAGCGGGGGGAGGTTACGAGCAGTACTTC. As protein: CASSHTAGGGYEQYF. The V gene is TRBV4-1, the J gene TRBJ2-7, with 9 bases that match TRBD2. The V gene end was trimmed by 3 bases and the J gene end by 4 bases; junction bases not matched to a gene: 7. Germline CDR1 reads MGHRA; CDR2 reads YSYEKL. This CDR3 spans 15 amino acids.

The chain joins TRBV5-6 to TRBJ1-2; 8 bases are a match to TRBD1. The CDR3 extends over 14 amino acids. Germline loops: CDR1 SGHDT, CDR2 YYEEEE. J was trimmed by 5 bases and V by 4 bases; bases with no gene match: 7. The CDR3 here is CASSPDRDIYGYTF. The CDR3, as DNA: TGTGCCAGCAGCCCGGACAGGGATATTTATGGCTACACCTTC.

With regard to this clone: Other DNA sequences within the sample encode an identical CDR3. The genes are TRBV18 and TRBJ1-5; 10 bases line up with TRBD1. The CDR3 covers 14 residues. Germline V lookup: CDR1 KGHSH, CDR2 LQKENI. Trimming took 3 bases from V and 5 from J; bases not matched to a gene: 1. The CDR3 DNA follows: TGTGCCAGCTCACCCGGACAGGGGGATCAGCCCCAGCATTTT. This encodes CASSPGQGDQPQHF.

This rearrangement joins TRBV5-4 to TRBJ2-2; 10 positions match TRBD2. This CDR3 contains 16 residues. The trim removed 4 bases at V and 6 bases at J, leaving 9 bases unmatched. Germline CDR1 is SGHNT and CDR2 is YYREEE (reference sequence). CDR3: CASSLDGLAAPGELFF. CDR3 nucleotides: TGTGCCAGCAGCCTTGACGGACTAGCGGCTCCCGGGGAGCTGTTTTTT.

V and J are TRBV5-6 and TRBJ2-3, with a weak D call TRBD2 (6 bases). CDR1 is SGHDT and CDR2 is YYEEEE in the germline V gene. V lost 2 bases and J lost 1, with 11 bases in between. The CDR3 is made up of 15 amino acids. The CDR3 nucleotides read TGTGCCAGCAGCTTTTATTCGGGGGGCACAGATACGCAGTATTTT. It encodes CASSFYSGGTDTQYF.

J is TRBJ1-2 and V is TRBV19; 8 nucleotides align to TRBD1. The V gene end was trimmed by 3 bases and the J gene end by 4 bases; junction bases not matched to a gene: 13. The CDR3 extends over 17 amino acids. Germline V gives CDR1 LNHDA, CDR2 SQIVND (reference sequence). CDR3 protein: CASSISGQGTLGYGYTF. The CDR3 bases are TGTGCCAGTAGTATCTCCGGACAGGGAACCTTGGGCTATGGCTACACCTTC.

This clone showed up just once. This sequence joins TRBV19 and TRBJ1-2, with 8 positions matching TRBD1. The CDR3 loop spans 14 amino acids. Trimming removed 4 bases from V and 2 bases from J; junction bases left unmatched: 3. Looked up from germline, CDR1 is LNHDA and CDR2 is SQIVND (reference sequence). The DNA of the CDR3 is TGTGCCAGTAGTAGGACAGGGACAAACTATGGCTACACCTTC. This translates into CASSRTGTNYGYTF.

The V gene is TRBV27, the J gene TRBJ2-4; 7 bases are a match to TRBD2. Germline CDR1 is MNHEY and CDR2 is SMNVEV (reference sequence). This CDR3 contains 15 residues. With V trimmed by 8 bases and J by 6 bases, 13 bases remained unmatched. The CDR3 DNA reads TGTGCCAGCCTAGGGCGGGAGAGGATCCGAAACATTCAGTACTTC. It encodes CASLGRERIRNIQYF.

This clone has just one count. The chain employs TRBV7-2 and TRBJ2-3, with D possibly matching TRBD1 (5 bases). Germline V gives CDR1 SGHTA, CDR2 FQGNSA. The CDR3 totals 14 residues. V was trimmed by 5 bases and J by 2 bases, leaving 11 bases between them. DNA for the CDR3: TGTGCCAGCAGCCCAGGGTTCTCCACAGATACGCAGTATTTT. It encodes CASSPGFSTDTQYF.

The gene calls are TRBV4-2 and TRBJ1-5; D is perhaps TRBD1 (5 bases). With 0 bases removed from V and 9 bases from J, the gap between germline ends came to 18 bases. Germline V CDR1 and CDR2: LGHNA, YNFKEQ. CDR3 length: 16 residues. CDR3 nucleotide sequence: TGTGCCAGCAGCCAAGACAGTACAGGCCTAACAGGGCCCCAGCATTTT. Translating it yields CASSQDSTGLTGPQHF.

The CDR3 spells CASSLDAGGDNEQFF. DNA of the CDR3: TGTGCCAGCAGCTTAGATGCGGGAGGGGACAATGAGCAGTTCTTC. The chain joins TRBV7-6 to TRBJ2-1; 9 positions agree with TRBD2. The length of the CDR3 is 15 residues. V lost 1 base, J lost 5 bases, and 3 bases stayed unmatched. Germline CDR1 reads SGHVS; CDR2 reads FNYEAQ. The full variable domain, rest sourced from reference TRBV7-6 and TRBJ2-1, is GAGVSQSPRYKVTKRGQDVALRCDPISGHVSLYWYRQALGQGPEFLTYFNYEAQQDKSGLPNDRFSAERPEGSISTLTIQRTEQRDSAMYRCASSLDAGGDNEQFFGPGTRLTVL.

The CDR3 reads CASSPQTGFATEAFF. In nucleotides, the CDR3 is TGTGCCAGCAGCCCGCAGACAGGTTTCGCCACTGAAGCTTTCTTT. The chain is built from TRBV7-9 and TRBJ1-1; D may be TRBD1 (6 bases). Trimming left V 5 bases short and J 4 bases short, with 17 bases between. The V gene's germline CDR1 is SEHNR and CDR2 FQNEAQ (reference sequence). This CDR3 spans 15 amino acids.

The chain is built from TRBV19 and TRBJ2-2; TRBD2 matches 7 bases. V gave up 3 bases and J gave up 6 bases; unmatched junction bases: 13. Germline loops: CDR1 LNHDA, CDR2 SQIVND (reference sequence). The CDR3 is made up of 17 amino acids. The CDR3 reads CASSIPAPGRGAGELFF. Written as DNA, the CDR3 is TGTGCCAGTAGTATTCCTGCACCAGGGAGGGGAGCCGGGGAGCTGTTTTTT.

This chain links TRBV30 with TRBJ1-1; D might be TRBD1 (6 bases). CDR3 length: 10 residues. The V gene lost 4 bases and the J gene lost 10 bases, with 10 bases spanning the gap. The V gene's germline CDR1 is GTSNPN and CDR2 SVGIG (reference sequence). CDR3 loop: CAWIQGVAFF. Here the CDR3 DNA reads TGTGCCTGGATACAGGGTGTAGCTTTCTTT.

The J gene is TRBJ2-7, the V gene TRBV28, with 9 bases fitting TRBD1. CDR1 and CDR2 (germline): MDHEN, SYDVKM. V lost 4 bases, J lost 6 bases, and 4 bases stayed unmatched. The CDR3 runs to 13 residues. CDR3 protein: CASSWGQGSEQYF. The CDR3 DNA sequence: TGTGCCAGCAGTTGGGGACAGGGTTCCGAGCAGTACTTC.

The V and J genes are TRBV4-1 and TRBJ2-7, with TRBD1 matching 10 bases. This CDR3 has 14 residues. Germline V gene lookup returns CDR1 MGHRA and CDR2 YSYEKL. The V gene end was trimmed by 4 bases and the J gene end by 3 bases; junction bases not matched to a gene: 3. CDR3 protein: CASSRTGGSYEQYF. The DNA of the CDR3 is TGCGCCAGCAGCCGGACAGGGGGGAGCTACGAGCAGTACTTC.

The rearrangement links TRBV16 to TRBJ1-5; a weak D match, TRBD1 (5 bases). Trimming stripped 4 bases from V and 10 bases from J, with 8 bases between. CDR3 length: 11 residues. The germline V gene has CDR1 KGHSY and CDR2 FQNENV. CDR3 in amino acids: CASSPQGPQHF. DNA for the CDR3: TGTGCCAGCAGCCCTCAGGGACCCCAGCATTTT.

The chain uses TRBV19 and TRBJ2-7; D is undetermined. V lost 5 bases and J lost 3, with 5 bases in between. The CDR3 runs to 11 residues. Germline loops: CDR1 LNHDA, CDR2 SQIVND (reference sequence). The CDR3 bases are TGTGCCAGTAGTGGCGGCTACGAGCAGTACTTC. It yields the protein CASSGGYEQYF.

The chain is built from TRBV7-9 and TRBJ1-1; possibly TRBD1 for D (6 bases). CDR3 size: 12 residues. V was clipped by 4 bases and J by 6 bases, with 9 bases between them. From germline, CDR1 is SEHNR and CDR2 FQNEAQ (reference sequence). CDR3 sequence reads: CASSSGAAEAFF. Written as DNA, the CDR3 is TGTGCCAGCAGCTCAGGGGCAGCTGAAGCTTTCTTT.

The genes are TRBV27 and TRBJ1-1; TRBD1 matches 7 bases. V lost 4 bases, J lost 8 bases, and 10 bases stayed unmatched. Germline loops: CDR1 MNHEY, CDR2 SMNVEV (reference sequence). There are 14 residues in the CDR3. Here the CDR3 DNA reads TGTGCCAGCAGTTCATCGACAGGGTCGTGGGAAGCTTTCTTT. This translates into CASSSSTGSWEAFF.

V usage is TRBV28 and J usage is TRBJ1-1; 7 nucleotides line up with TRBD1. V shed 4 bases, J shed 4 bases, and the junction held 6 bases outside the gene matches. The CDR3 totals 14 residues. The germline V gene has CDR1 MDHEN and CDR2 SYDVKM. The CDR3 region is CASSYTQGITEAFF. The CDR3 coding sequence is TGTGCCAGCAGTTACACACAGGGGATCACTGAAGCTTTCTTT.